This TCR beta chain was recovered during a study of blood T cell repertoires in COVID-19. The CDR3 consists of 13 residues. Per the germline V gene, CDR1 is SNHLY and CDR2 is FYNNEI. J lost 5 bases, V lost 7 bases, and 6 bases had no gene match. The assay was immunoSEQ multiplex PCR, and TCRdb's table has in-frame clones only and misses some. This table has around 160,000 clones, more than 70% appearing once. The source material was PBMCs or T cells enriched from blood (not recorded which). The V and J genes are TRBV2 and TRBJ1-2; 8 nucleotides match TRBD1. This clonotype was sampled from a man aged 35 to 55 who had recovered from COVID-19. CDR3 amino acids: CASKTGAGYGYTF. CDR3 DNA sequence: TGTGCCAGCAAGACAGGGGCGGGGTATGGCTACACCTTC. The whole variable domain, filled in from reference TRBV2 and TRBJ1-2, reads EPEVTQTPSHQVTQMGQEVILRCVPISNHLYFYWYRQILGQKVEFLVSFYNNEISEKSEIFDDQFSVERPDGSNFTLKIRSTKLEDSAMYFCASKTGAGYGYTFGSGTRLTVV.